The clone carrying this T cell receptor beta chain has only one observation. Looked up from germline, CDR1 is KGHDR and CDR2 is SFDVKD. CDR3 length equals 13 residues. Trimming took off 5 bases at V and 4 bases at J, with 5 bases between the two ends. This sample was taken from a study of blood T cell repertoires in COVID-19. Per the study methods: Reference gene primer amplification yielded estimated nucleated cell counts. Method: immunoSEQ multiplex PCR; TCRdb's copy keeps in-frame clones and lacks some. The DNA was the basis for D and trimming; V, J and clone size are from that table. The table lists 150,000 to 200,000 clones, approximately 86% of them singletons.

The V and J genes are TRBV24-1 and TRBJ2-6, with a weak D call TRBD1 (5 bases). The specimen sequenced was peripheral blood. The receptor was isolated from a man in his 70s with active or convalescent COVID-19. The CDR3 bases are TGTGCCACCAGTGGGACAGGGGCCAACGTCCTGACTTTC. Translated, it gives CATSGTGANVLTF.